Shown below are 10 T cell receptor beta chains from a single sample sequenced in a study of blood T cells in healthy people across ages. Combining a sample-barcoded 5' primer with a J-beta primer mix, a second PCR ran for roughly 7 to 12 cycles. One entry per CDR3 protein, called by TCRdb with MiXCR from the 5' RACE reads. The sample contains about 1,500,000 distinct CDR3 sequences, approximately 28% of which appear only once. Material for sequencing was blood. The origin of the receptors is a woman in her thirties in good health.

This clonotype has just a few counts. The chain is built from TRBV5-5 and TRBJ2-1; D not certain. Trimming took 1 base from V and 9 from J, leaving 8 bases between them. The CDR3 runs 12 residues. From germline, CDR1 is SGHKS and CDR2 YYEKEE (reference sequence). CDR3: CASSLRSAEQFF. CDR3 nucleotide sequence: TGTGCCAGCAGCTTGAGGTCGGCTGAGCAGTTCTTC.

The chain joins TRBV24-1 to TRBJ2-5; TRBD1 agrees at 10 bases. V shed 2 bases and J 3 bases; nucleotides not matched to a gene: 5. The CDR3 extends over 16 amino acids. Germline V lookup: CDR1 KGHDR, CDR2 SFDVKD. The CDR3 DNA reads as TGTGCCACCAGTGATTCCTGGACAGGGGGAGAAGAGACCCAGTACTTC. The encoded protein is CATSDSWTGGEETQYF.

This clonotype was observed many times. The chain couples TRBV7-9 to TRBJ2-3; no firm D call. V gave up 5 bases and J gave up 0 bases, with 9 bases separating them. Germline assignment: CDR1 SEHNR and CDR2 FQNEAQ (reference sequence). The CDR3 is 14 residues long. CDR3 region: CASSPSSSTDTQYF. The CDR3 DNA reads as TGTGCCAGCAGCCCTTCTTCTAGCACAGATACGCAGTATTTT.

The gene calls are TRBV7-2 and TRBJ2-3, with TRBD1 matching 7 bases. The CDR3 loop spans 14 amino acids. CDR1 and CDR2 (germline): SGHTA, FQGNSA. The ends lost 4 bases at V and 2 bases at J; junction bases unmatched: 3. The CDR3 DNA is TGTGCCAGCAGCTGGGACAGCGACACAGATACGCAGTATTTT. Translation: CASSWDSDTDTQYF. Full variable domain (missing parts from reference TRBV7-2 and TRBJ2-3): GAGVSQSPSNKVTEKGKDVELRCDPISGHTALYWYRQSLGQGLEFLIYFQGNSAPDKSGLPSDRFSAERTGGSVSTLTIQRTQQEDSAVYLCASSWDSDTDTQYFGPGTRLTVL.

This clonotype came up many times. The chain carries TRBV6-1 and TRBJ1-4, with D possibly being TRBD1 (5 bases). Trimming took 0 bases from V and 5 from J, leaving 13 bases between them. CDR3 length: 16 amino acids. Germline-derived CDR1 and CDR2 are MNHNS and SASEGT. CDR3 in amino acids: CASSEALAGLNEKLFF. The CDR3 DNA sequence: TGTGCCAGCAGTGAAGCTCTGGCAGGGCTAAATGAAAAACTGTTTTTT.

As to this clonotype: A far larger clone is off by one base, so a read error is likely. The chain is built from TRBV12-3 or TRBV12-4 and TRBJ2-4, with D perhaps matching TRBD2 (6 bases). With the DNA end fitting TRBJ2-7 better, the J assignment may be wrong. There are 13 residues in the CDR3. CDR3 DNA: TGTACCAGCAGTCGGGACTCCGGGTACGAGCAGTACTTC. Translated, it gives CTSSRDSGYEQYF.

This clonotype was observed a few times. V usage is TRBV5-8 and J usage is TRBJ2-3, with D maybe TRBD2 (5 bases). The length of the CDR3 is 14 residues. The V and J ends lost 3 bases and 2 bases respectively, with 10 bases between them. Germline lookup yields CDR1 SGHTS and CDR2 YDEGEE. The CDR3 is CASSSQADTDTQYF. CDR3 in DNA: TGTGCCAGCAGCTCTCAAGCGGACACAGATACGCAGTATTTT.

The chain has TRBV19 and TRBJ1-1; D remains ambiguous. Trimming left V 3 bases short and J 4 bases short, with 12 bases between. Germline V lookup: CDR1 LNHDA, CDR2 SQIVND (reference sequence). The CDR3 extends over 14 amino acids. In DNA form, the CDR3 reads TGTGCCAGTAGTATTGCGCTACGGGGCACTGAAGCTTTCTTT. This gives the protein CASSIALRGTEAFF. Full variable domain (remainder filled in from reference TRBV19 and TRBJ1-1): DGGITQSPKYLFRKEGQNVTLSCEQNLNHDAMYWYRQDPGQGLRLIYYSQIVNDFQKGDIAEGYSVSREKKESFPLTVTSAQKNPTAFYLCASSIALRGTEAFFGQGTRLTVV.

This clonotype was seen more than once but under ten times. This chain uses TRBV10-3 with TRBJ2-5, with D perhaps matching TRBD1 or TRBD2 (6 bases each). The CDR3 contains 14 residues. The germline V gene encodes CDR1 ENHRY and CDR2 SYGVKD. Between the trimmed V and J ends, which lost 6 bases and 5 bases, there was a span of 16 bases. The CDR3 nucleotides are TGTGCCATCAGCGAGGGGGGCCAATGGGAGACCCAGTACTTC. Residues: CAISEGGQWETQYF.

Many counts were recorded for this clonotype. V gene TRBV20-1 combines with J gene TRBJ2-7, with TRBD1 as a possible D gene (6 bases). Per germline, CDR1 DFQATT and CDR2 SNEGSKA (reference sequence). The CDR3 is made up of 12 amino acids. Between the trimmed V and J ends, which lost 5 bases and 6 bases, there was a span of 14 bases. CDR3 sequence: CSALDRTPEQYF. DNA for the CDR3: TGCAGTGCTTTGGACAGAACACCCGAGCAGTACTTC.